This T cell receptor beta chain was recorded in a study of shared clonotypes between healthy human individuals. Turning to the study itself: Per donor, three plates held CD4 naive cells, three held CD4 memory, two held CD8 naive and one held CD8 memory.

To note about this clone: The target antigen is unknown.

Donation came from healthy HIV-negative adults that had no recent acute infections or vaccinations. A CD45RA-negative memory subset and a CD45RA+ naive subset were separated from the CD4+ cells. Study outcomes and limitations: Only blood was sampled; tissue repertoires likely differ.

V dropped 2 bases and J dropped 10 bases, with 14 bases sitting between them. Germline-derived CDR1 and CDR2 are SEHNR and FQNEAQ (reference sequence). The CDR3 runs to 14 residues. Repertoires were generated with immunoSEQ multiplex PCR, while TCRdb's copy carries only in-frame clones and drops some. This table has over 2 million clones, about 90% appearing once. Sequencing was done on a sample of naive CD4+ T cells from PBMCs. This sample's subset: CD45RA+ positively selected. The sequence was collected from a man aged 18 to 30 in good health. Some clones in this sample may be carry-over from other donors' samples. The chain is built from TRBV7-9 and TRBJ2-2, with D possibly being TRBD1 (5 bases). The CDR3 spells CASSLRAGIVELFF. CDR3 DNA: TGTGCCAGCAGCTTAAGGGCAGGGATCGTGGAGCTGTTTTTT.